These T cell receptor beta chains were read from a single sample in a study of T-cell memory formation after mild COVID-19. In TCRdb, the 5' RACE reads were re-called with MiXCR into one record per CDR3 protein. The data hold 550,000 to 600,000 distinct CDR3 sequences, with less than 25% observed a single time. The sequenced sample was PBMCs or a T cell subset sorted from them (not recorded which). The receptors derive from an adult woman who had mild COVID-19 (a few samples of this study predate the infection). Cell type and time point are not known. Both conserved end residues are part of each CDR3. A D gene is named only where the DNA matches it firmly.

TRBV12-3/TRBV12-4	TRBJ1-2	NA	CASSPRVSLYGYTF
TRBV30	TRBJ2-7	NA	CAWSTGFSYEQYF
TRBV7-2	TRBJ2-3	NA	CASSLGRGGNADTQYF
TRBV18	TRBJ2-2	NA	CASSPQDTNTGELFF
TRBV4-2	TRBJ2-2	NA	CASSQGATHTGELFF
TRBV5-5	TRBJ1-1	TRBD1	CASSLGQGTAFF
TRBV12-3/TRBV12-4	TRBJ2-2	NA	CAISGEKELFF
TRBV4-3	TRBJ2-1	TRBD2	CASSQDPAGGRDEQFF
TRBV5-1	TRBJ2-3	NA	CASSLERGSTDTQYF
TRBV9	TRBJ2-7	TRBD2	CASSAQSRASGFYEQYF
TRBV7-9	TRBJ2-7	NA	CASSYGVRGETYEQYF
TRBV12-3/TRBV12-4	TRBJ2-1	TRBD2	CASSPRGDYRGNEQFF
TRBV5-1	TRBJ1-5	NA	CASSLGSASNQPQHF
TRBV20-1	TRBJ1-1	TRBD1	CSARWQGAIRDTEAFF
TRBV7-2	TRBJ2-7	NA	CASRDSAGSPYEQYF
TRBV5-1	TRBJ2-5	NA	CASSIGTAGETQYF
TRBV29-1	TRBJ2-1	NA	CSVDNNEQFF
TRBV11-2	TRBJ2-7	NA	CASSSTAPYEQYF
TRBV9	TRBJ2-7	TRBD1	CASSAGQGSEQYF
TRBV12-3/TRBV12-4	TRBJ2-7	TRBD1	CASSWDSNYEQYF
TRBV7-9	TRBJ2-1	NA	CASSLVNGRGGEQFF
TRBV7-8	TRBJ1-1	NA	CASSRTSHGGTEAFF
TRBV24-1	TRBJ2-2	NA	CATSDQDNTGELFF
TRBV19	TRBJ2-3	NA	CASSWQRSTDTQYF
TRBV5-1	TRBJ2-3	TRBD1	CASSTLTGWSTDTQYF
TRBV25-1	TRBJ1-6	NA	CASSEGVVVLLHF
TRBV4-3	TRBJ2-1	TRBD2	CASSQGGGLANLNEQFF
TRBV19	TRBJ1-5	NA	CASSTPGADEKPQHF
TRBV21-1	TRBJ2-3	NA	CASPSADTQYF
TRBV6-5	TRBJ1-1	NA	CASSYEGGNTEAFF
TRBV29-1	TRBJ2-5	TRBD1	CSVVVSNDGTGRETQYF
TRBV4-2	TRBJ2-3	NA	CASSRGGQALPDTQYF
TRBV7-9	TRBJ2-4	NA	CASSLGGAAIQYF
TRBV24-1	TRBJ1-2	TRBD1	CATSDPRTGTGYTF
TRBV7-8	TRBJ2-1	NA	CASSPRVSSYNEQFF
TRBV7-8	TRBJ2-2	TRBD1	CASSPTDRPLTGELFF
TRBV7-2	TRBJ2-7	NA	CASSRRREYEQYF
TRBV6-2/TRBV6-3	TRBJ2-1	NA	CASSYSGTAYNEQFF
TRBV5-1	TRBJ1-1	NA	CASSLDGGATNTEAFF
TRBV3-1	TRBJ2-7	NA	CASSQQPSSYEQYF
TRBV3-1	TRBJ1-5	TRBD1	CASSRGGQGYQPQHF
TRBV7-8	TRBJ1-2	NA	CASSLWSLRGRGYGYTF